The 15 T cell receptor beta chains below come from one sample, sequenced in a study of cytomegalovirus exposure and HLA in healthy donors. PCR amplification relied on 60 Vbeta primers (plus 13 Jbeta primers). Produced via immunoSEQ multiplex PCR; TCRdb's table is partial and in-frame only. The table records 210,000 or so clones, approximately 80% of them present only once. The sample consisted of PBMCs. The receptors derive from a girl aged 5-17 years in good health and CMV-seronegative.

The rearrangement links TRBV6-4 to TRBJ2-2; 10 bases are a match to TRBD1. The CDR3 runs 15 residues. J was trimmed by 3 bases and V by 6 bases; bases with no gene match: 4. Germline assignment: CDR1 MRHNA and CDR2 SNTAGT. As DNA, the CDR3 is TGTGCCAGCAGCTCCGGGACAGGGGACACCGGGGAGCTGTTTTTT. Its protein product is CASSSGTGDTGELFF.

The chain uses TRBV9 and TRBJ1-5; 9 bases agree with TRBD1. V lost 4 bases to trimming and J lost 3 bases; unmatched junction nucleotides: 8. The CDR3 has 16 amino acids. The germline CDR1 and CDR2 sequences are SGDLS and YYNGEE. The CDR3 DNA reads TGTGCCAGCAGCCCGGGGACAGGGAGGAACAATCAGCCCCAGCATTTT. It specifies CASSPGTGRNNQPQHF.

The sample holds one count of this clone. The chain links TRBV7-8 to TRBJ2-1, with D maybe TRBD2 (5 bases). Trimming took off 0 bases at V and 9 bases at J, with 12 bases between the two ends. CDR3 size: 14 residues. CDR1 SGHVS and CDR2 FQNEAQ come from the germline V gene. The CDR3 region is CASSLARIALEQFF. Written as DNA, the CDR3 is TGTGCCAGCAGCTTAGCGCGGATAGCGCTTGAGCAGTTCTTC.

This clone was seen more than once but under ten times. The chain employs TRBV6-1 and TRBJ1-1; 7 nucleotides match TRBD1. V was pared by 8 bases and J by 5 bases, with 8 bases of the junction left unmatched. In germline, CDR1 is MNHNS, CDR2 SASEGT. CDR3 length: 13 amino acids. In DNA, the CDR3 is TGTGCCAGCTCCACAGGGGCGAAAACTGAAGCTTTCTTT. As protein: CASSTGAKTEAFF.

The chain uses TRBV28 and TRBJ2-7, with a weak D call TRBD2 (6 bases). The V gene's germline CDR1 is MDHEN and CDR2 SYDVKM. CDR3 size: 17 residues. Trimming took 6 bases from V and 1 from J, leaving 22 bases between them. CDR3: CASSLRENALFSYEQYF. CDR3 coding DNA: TGTGCCAGCAGCCTCCGGGAGAACGCATTATTTTCCTACGAGCAGTACTTC. The full variable domain, in which reference TRBV28 and TRBJ2-7 provide the parts outside the CDR3, is DVKVTQSSRYLVKRTGEKVFLECVQDMDHENMFWYRQDPGLGLRLIYFSYDVKMKEKGDIPEGYSVSREKKERFSLILESASTNQTSMYLCASSLRENALFSYEQYFGPGTRLTVT.

This clone came up a few times. The rearrangement joins TRBV13 to TRBJ1-1; possibly TRBD1 for D (5 bases). Germline CDR1 is PRHDT and CDR2 is FYEKMQ (reference sequence). Between the trimmed V and J ends, which lost 3 bases and 0 bases, there was a span of 8 bases. This CDR3 contains 14 residues. The CDR3 sequence is CASSFQGMNTEAFF. The DNA for the CDR3 is TGTGCCAGCAGCTTCCAGGGCATGAACACTGAAGCTTTCTTT.

This chain connects TRBV6-5 to TRBJ1-2, with D unresolved. Germline V gene lookup returns CDR1 MNHEY and CDR2 SVGAGI. Between the trimmed V and J ends, which lost 3 bases and 8 bases, there was a span of 19 bases. The CDR3 extends over 15 amino acids. The CDR3 DNA is TGTGCCAGCAGTTATTATCCCTCCGCTGATCGGGGCTACACCTTC. Translation: CASSYYPSADRGYTF.

The count of this clone is one. The chain couples TRBV7-3 to TRBJ2-6; maybe TRBD2 (6 bases). Germline-derived CDR1 and CDR2 are SGHTA and FQGTGA. This CDR3 has 17 amino acids. V was shortened by 5 bases and J by 2 bases, with 16 bases between the two germline ends. CDR3 DNA: TGTGCCAGCAGCCGACCTAGCGTTCAGGCTGGGGCCAACGTCCTGACTTTC. Residues: CASSRPSVQAGANVLTF.

CDR3 nucleotide sequence: TGCGCCAGCAGCTTGTCTTCGGTCGGGGAGCTGTTTTTT. Its protein product is CASSLSSVGELFF. The chain is built from TRBV5-1 and TRBJ2-2; D is uncertain. CDR3 size: 13 residues. Germline V CDR1 and CDR2: SGHRS, YFSETQ. Trimming took off 1 base at V and 7 bases at J, with 8 bases between the two ends.

The chain recombines TRBV28 with TRBJ2-7, with TRBD1 matching 8 bases. This CDR3 is 12 amino acids long. Germline V CDR1 and CDR2: MDHEN, SYDVKM. J lost 6 bases, V lost 6 bases, and 4 bases had no gene match. This CDR3 is CASSLGQAEQYF. The CDR3, as DNA: TGTGCCAGCAGCCTGGGACAGGCCGAGCAGTACTTC.

The rearrangement links TRBV4-2 to TRBJ2-5; D might be TRBD2 (6 bases). Germline CDR1 LGHNA, CDR2 YNFKEQ. The CDR3 consists of 14 residues. Trimming took off 6 bases at V and 0 bases at J, with 11 bases between the two ends. The CDR3: CASRSTSYQETQYF. The CDR3 DNA reads as TGTGCCAGCAGATCGACTAGTTACCAAGAGACCCAGTACTTC.

The chain links TRBV28 to TRBJ1-5; D remains ambiguous. CDR1 is MDHEN and CDR2 is SYDVKM in the germline V gene. The CDR3 is 12 amino acids. Trimming cost V 6 bases and J 1 base, with 4 bases left between them. The CDR3 here is CASSESNQPQHF. The DNA of the CDR3 is TGTGCCAGCAGCGAGAGCAATCAGCCCCAGCATTTT.

This sequence joins TRBV5-6 and TRBJ2-3, with a possible D match to TRBD2 (6 bases). The V and J ends lost 4 bases and 5 bases respectively, with 20 bases between them. Germline V gene data show CDR1 as SGHDT and CDR2 as YYEEEE. This CDR3 contains 16 residues. Here the CDR3 reads CASSPGRLQVVDTQYF. The CDR3 region has the DNA TGTGCCAGCAGCCCGGGGAGGCTTCAGGTGGTAGATACGCAGTATTTT.

The chain has TRBV7-3 and TRBJ2-1, with 7 positions matching TRBD2. V shed 5 bases, J shed 0 bases, and the junction held 16 bases outside the gene matches. The CDR3 totals 19 residues. Germline V gene data show CDR1 as SGHTA and CDR2 as FQGTGA. Written as DNA, the CDR3 is TGTGCCAGCAGCCCCAGCGGGGTAAACATCCATAGCTCCTACAATGAGCAGTTCTTC. Translating gives CASSPSGVNIHSSYNEQFF.

The CDR3 nucleotides are TGTGCCAGCAGAGTCATGACTAGCACCTACGAGCAGTACTTC. This gives the protein CASRVMTSTYEQYF. The rearrangement joins TRBV28 to TRBJ2-7, with 7 bases aligning to TRBD2. This CDR3 comprises 14 residues. The germline V gene has CDR1 MDHEN and CDR2 SYDVKM. The J segment lost 2 bases and the V segment lost 6 bases, leaving 7 bases of the junction unmatched.